What follows is one T cell receptor beta chain and its context. Its specificity is not known. At the DNA level, this CDR3 is encoded by other sequences in the same sample as well. This record comes from a study of cytomegalovirus exposure and HLA in healthy donors. V was shortened by 0 bases and J by 2 bases, with 14 bases between the two germline ends. CDR1 is MNHEY and CDR2 is SVGAGI in the germline V gene. The CDR3 consists of 16 residues. Study results and limitations: Productive status was seen about 90% or about 30% of the time for most TCR beta V segments in an earlier analysis. TCR beta sequences reportedly predicted most subjects' HLA-A and HLA-B alleles accurately.

The PCR was carried out with 60 Vbeta primers and 13 Jbeta primers. Clones were read by immunoSEQ multiplex PCR, and TCRdb kept only the in-frame ones, dropping some. The sample records some 150,000 clones, 65% to 85% being singletons. Sequenced sample: PBMCs. This chain links TRBV6-5 with TRBJ2-7, with D possibly being TRBD2 (6 bases). The clonotype originates from a woman aged 40 to 55 in good health and CMV-seropositive. CDR3 nucleotide sequence: TGTGCCAGCAGTTACTCTTGGAGGGTTGGCACCTACGAGCAGTACTTC. Protein sequence: CASSYSWRVGTYEQYF.